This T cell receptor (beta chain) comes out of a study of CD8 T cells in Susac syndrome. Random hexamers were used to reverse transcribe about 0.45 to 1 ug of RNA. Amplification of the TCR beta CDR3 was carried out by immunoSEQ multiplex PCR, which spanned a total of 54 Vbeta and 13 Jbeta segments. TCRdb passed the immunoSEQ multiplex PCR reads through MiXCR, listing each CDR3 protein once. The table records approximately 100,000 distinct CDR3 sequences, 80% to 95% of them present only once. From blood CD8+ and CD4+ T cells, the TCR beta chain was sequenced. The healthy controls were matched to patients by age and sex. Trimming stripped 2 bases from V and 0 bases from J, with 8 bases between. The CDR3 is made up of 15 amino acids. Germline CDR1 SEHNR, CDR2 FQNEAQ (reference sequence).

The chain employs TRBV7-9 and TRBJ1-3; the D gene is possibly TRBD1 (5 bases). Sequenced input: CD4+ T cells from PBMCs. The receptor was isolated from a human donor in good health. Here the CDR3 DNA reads TGTGCCAGCAGCTTACTGACAGTCTCTGGAAACACCATATATTTT. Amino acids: CASSLLTVSGNTIYF.